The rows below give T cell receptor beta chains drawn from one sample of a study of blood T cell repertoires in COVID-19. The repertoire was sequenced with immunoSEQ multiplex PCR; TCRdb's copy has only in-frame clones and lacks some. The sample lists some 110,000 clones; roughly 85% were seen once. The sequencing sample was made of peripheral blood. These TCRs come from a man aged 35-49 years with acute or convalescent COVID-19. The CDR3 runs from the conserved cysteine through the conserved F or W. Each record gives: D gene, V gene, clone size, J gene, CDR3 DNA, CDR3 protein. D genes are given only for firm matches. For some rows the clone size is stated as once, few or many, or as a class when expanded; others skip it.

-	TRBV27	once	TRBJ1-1	TGTGCCAGCAGTTACGCAGGGGTCACTGAAGCTTTCTTT	CASSYAGVTEAFF
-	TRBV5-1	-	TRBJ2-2	TGCGCCAGCAGCTTGTTTCAGGGCGACACCGGGGAGCTGTTTTTT	CASSLFQGDTGELFF
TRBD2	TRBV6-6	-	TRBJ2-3	TGTGCCAGCAGTCGGGGACTAGCGGGAGGCTCTAGCACAGATACGCAGTATTTT	CASSRGLAGGSSTDTQYF
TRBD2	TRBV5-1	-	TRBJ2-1	TGCGCCAGCAGCTTGGGAAGCGGGGGGGCCATAGATGAGCAGTTCTTC	CASSLGSGGAIDEQFF
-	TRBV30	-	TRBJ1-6	TGTGCCTGGAGTGTAAGCAGGGCGACATATAATTCACCCCTCCACTTT	CAWSVSRATYNSPLHF
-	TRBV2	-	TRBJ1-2	TGTGCCAGCAGTGCCAGGGGACGCTATGGCTACACCTTC	CASSARGRYGYTF
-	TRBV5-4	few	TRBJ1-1	TGTGCCAGCAGCTCGACCCGACAGATGAACACTGAAGCTTTCTTT	CASSSTRQMNTEAFF
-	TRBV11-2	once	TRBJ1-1	TGTGCCAGCAGCTCATCCTACAGGACCAACACTGAAGCTTTCTTT	CASSSSYRTNTEAFF
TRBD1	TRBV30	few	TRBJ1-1	TGTGCCTGGAGTGTAAGGGGGCCTCTGAACACTGAAGCTTTCTTT	CAWSVRGPLNTEAFF
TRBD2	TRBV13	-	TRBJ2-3	TGTGCCAGCAGCATAGGGACTAGCGCACTCACAGATACGCAGTATTTT	CASSIGTSALTDTQYF
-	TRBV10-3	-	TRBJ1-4	TGTGCCATCAGTGAGTGGGGGCAGGAGAACAATGAAAAACTGTTTTTT	CAISEWGQENNEKLFF
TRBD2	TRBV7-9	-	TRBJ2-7	TGTGCCAGCAGCCCTCCCGGGGGGGTGAAGGTCTACGAGCAGTACTTC	CASSPPGGVKVYEQYF
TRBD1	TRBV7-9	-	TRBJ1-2	TGTGCCAGCAGCAAAACAGGGGGCAACCCCTATGGCTACACCTTC	CASSKTGGNPYGYTF
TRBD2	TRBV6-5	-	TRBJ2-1	TGTGCCAGCAGTTACCTCTCTAGCGGGAGAAGCAATGAGCAGTTCTTC	CASSYLSSGRSNEQFF
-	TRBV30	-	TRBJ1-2	TGTGCCTGGACGGTCGGGAACTATGGCTACACCTTC	CAWTVGNYGYTF
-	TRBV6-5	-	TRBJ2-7	TGTGCCAGCAGAAACACCGGGTCCTACGAGCAGTACTTC	CASRNTGSYEQYF
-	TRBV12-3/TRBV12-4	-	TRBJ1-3	TGTGCCAGCAGCACAGGGCTCGGAAACACCATATATTTT	CASSTGLGNTIYF
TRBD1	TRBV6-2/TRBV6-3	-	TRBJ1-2	TGTGCCAGCAGTTACTCCCGGACAGGGGGCTATGGCTACACCTTC	CASSYSRTGGYGYTF
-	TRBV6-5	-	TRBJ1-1	TGTGCCAGCACAGATCCGAACACTGAAGCTTTCTTT	CASTDPNTEAFF
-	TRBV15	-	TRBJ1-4	TGTGCCACCAGCACGAGCCATCGTATGCGGGAAAAACTGTTTTTT	CATSTSHRMREKLFF
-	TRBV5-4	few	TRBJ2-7	TGTGCCAGTGGGGACAACTACGAGCAGTACTTC	CASGDNYEQYF
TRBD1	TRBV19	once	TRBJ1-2	TGTGCCAGTAGTGGACAGGACGGGGGCTACACCTTC	CASSGQDGGYTF
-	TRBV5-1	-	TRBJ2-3	TGCGCCAGCAGCTCCGACAGTGGGGGGGATACGCAGTATTTT	CASSSDSGGDTQYF
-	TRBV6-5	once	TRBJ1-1	TGTGCCAGCAGTCCTCCCGACATGCCGAACACTGAAGCTTTCTTT	CASSPPDMPNTEAFF
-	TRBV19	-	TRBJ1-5	TGTGCCAGTAGTATCCCCAGGGCTAATCAGCCCCAGCATTTT	CASSIPRANQPQHF
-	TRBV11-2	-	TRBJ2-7	TGTGCCAGCAGCTTAGGACTCGAGCAGTACTTC	CASSLGLEQYF
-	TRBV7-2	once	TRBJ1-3	TGTGCCAGCAGCAGAAATACAGGCCTCAGCGGAAACACCATATATTTT	CASSRNTGLSGNTIYF
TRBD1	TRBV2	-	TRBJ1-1	TGTGCCAGCGGACAGGGTCCTGAAGCTTTCTTT	CASGQGPEAFF